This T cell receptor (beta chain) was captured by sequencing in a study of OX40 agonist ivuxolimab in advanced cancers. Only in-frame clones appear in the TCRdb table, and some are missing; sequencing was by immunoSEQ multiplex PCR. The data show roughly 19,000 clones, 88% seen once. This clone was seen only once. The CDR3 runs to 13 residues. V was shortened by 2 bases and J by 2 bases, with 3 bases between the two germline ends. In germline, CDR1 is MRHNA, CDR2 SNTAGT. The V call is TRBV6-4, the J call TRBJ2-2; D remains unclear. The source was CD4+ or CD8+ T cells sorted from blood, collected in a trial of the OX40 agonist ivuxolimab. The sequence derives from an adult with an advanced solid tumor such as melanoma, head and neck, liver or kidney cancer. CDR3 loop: CASSDTNTGELFF. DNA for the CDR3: TGTGCCAGCAGTGACACAAACACCGGGGAGCTGTTTTTT.